These 22 T cell receptor beta chains were sequenced from one sample in a study of cytomegalovirus exposure and HLA in healthy donors. PCR employed 60 Vbeta and 13 Jbeta primers. TCRdb keeps only in-frame clones here, not all; method: immunoSEQ multiplex PCR. The data hold some 180,000 clones, with roughly 85% observed a single time. Sequences were obtained from PBMCs. The source is a woman in her twenties or thirties in good health and CMV-seropositive.

Worth noting for this clone: This sample includes further DNA sequences coding for the same CDR3. The rearrangement joins TRBV5-1 to TRBJ2-7; 9 bases line up with TRBD2. The CDR3 totals 14 residues. V lost 4 bases, J lost 1 base, and 3 bases stayed unmatched. Germline CDR1 is SGHRS and CDR2 is YFSETQ. The CDR3 region is CASSLSGRSYEQYF. CDR3 nucleotides: TGCGCCAGCAGCCTCAGCGGGAGGTCCTACGAGCAGTACTTC.

This clone occurred a few times. The chain links TRBV5-6 to TRBJ2-1; weak D call: TRBD2 (5 bases). Germline CDR1 is SGHDT and CDR2 is YYEEEE. The CDR3 covers 12 residues. V was pared by 2 bases and J by 9 bases, with 9 bases between. CDR3 nucleotides: TGTGCCAGCAGCTTCGTCGAGGGTGAGCAGTTCTTC. The encoded protein is CASSFVEGEQFF.

The chain uses TRBV19 and TRBJ2-3, with TRBD2 matching over 12 bases. This CDR3 has 17 residues. Per germline, CDR1 LNHDA and CDR2 SQIVND (reference sequence). J lost 1 base, V lost 4 bases, and 6 bases had no gene match. CDR3 DNA sequence: TGTGCCAGTAGTAAGTCGGGACTAGCGGGCGGCACAGATACGCAGTATTTT. As protein: CASSKSGLAGGTDTQYF.

The J gene is TRBJ2-5, the V gene TRBV15; D might be TRBD2 (5 bases). This CDR3 has 13 amino acids. V was pared by 4 bases and J by 5 bases, with 11 bases between. CDR1 and CDR2 from the germline V gene are LNHNV and YYDKDF (reference sequence). CDR3 sequence: CATSTGRAETQYF. The CDR3 coding sequence is TGTGCCACCAGCACCGGGCGGGCGGAGACCCAGTACTTC. The variable domain in full, completed from reference TRBV15 and TRBJ2-5, reads DAMVIQNPRYQVTQFGKPVTLSCSQTLNHNVMYWYQQKSSQAPKLLFHYYDKDFNNEADTPDNFQSRRPNTSFCFLDIRSPGLGDTAMYLCATSTGRAETQYFGPGTRLLVL.

The chain combines TRBV11-2 with TRBJ2-7, with D maybe TRBD2 (6 bases). Trimming left V 5 bases short and J 6 bases short, with 14 bases between. The CDR3 sequence is 13 residues long. The germline CDR1 and CDR2 sequences are SGHAT and FQNNGV. CDR3 protein: CASSNQLAGEQYF. CDR3 bases: TGTGCCAGCAGCAACCAACTAGCAGGCGAGCAGTACTTC.

V gene TRBV2 combines with J gene TRBJ2-3, with D perhaps TRBD1 (5 bases). Looked up from germline, CDR1 is SNHLY and CDR2 is FYNNEI. The V gene lost 4 bases and the J gene lost 4 bases, with 9 bases spanning the gap. This CDR3 spans 13 amino acids. The CDR3 DNA sequence: TGTGCCAGCAGTGTGATAGGGGCAGATACGCAGTATTTT. Translating it yields CASSVIGADTQYF.

The V gene is TRBV30, the J gene TRBJ2-1; unclear D gene. The CDR3 has 17 residues. Trimming left V 0 bases short and J 1 base short, with 16 bases between. Germline V gene sequence: CDR1 GTSNPN, CDR2 SVGIG (reference sequence). The CDR3 spells CAWSVGRPLGSYNEQFF. CDR3 nucleotide sequence: TGTGCCTGGAGTGTGGGCAGACCTCTTGGGTCCTACAATGAGCAGTTCTTC.

This clone was observed a few times. The chain combines TRBV7-2 with TRBJ1-2; D is unclear. V was cut by 6 bases and J by 7 bases, with 15 bases left in between. This CDR3 is built from 13 residues. Germline V lookup: CDR1 SGHTA, CDR2 FQGNSA. CDR3 nucleotide sequence: TGTGCCAGCAGAAGTAGGGAGATGTTTGGCTACACCTTC. Translated: CASRSREMFGYTF.

The V and J genes are TRBV19 and TRBJ2-3, with D perhaps TRBD1 (6 bases). V lost 5 bases, J lost 4 bases, and 16 bases lay in between. The germline gives CDR1 LNHDA, CDR2 SQIVND (reference sequence). The CDR3 sequence is 15 residues long. CDR3 nucleotide sequence: TGTGCCAGTAGTTCTCGGACAGATGAAGCAGATACGCAGTATTTT. Encoded protein: CASSSRTDEADTQYF.

This clone was recorded once. The J gene is TRBJ2-1, the V gene TRBV9, with 8 bases matching TRBD2. The V segment lost 3 bases and the J segment 5 bases; nucleotides outside the gene matches: 7. Germline V gives CDR1 SGDLS, CDR2 YYNGEE. The CDR3 loop spans 15 amino acids. The CDR3 DNA is TGTGCCAGCAGCGCTAGGACTAGCCCCAACAATGAGCAGTTCTTC. Its protein product is CASSARTSPNNEQFF.

This rearrangement joins TRBV6-5 to TRBJ1-2; 7 nucleotides agree with TRBD1. This CDR3 is built from 15 residues. Germline V gene lookup returns CDR1 MNHEY and CDR2 SVGAGI. After removal of 5 bases from V and 4 bases from J, the junction contained 10 bases not matched to a gene. CDR3 bases: TGTGCCAGCAGTCCCGGGACAGAGGAAGCCTATGGCTACACCTTC. The encoded protein is CASSPGTEEAYGYTF.

The chain couples TRBV15 to TRBJ1-2; 10 bases agree with TRBD1. Germline CDR1 reads LNHNV; CDR2 reads YYDKDF (reference sequence). CDR3 length: 16 amino acids. V dropped 1 base and J dropped 6; count of bases not matched to a gene: 8. The CDR3: CATSRGLGQGQNGYTF. In DNA form, the CDR3 reads TGTGCCACCAGCAGAGGACTGGGACAGGGGCAGAATGGCTACACCTTC. The variable domain in full, completed from reference TRBV15 and TRBJ1-2, reads DAMVIQNPRYQVTQFGKPVTLSCSQTLNHNVMYWYQQKSSQAPKLLFHYYDKDFNNEADTPDNFQSRRPNTSFCFLDIRSPGLGDTAMYLCATSRGLGQGQNGYTFGSGTRLTVV.

CDR3 bases: TGTGCCAGCAGCTTGGGACGCGGGGGGAGGACAGATACGCAGTATTTT. Translation: CASSLGRGGRTDTQYF. The V gene is TRBV5-6, the J gene TRBJ2-3; 8 bases line up with TRBD2. This CDR3 has 16 residues. Germline V gene data show CDR1 as SGHDT and CDR2 as YYEEEE. The V and J ends lost 0 bases and 3 bases, in that order; junction bases with no gene match: 6. Drawing the rest from reference TRBV5-6 and TRBJ2-3, the complete variable domain is DAGVTQSPTHLIKTRGQQVTLRCSPKSGHDTVSWYQQALGQGPQFIFQYYEEEERQRGNFPDRFSGHQFPNYSSELNVNALLLGDSALYLCASSLGRGGRTDTQYFGPGTRLTVL.

This clone was seen only a few times. This chain links TRBV19 with TRBJ2-2, with D possibly matching TRBD1 (6 bases). CDR3 length: 15 amino acids. Germline values: CDR1 LNHDA, CDR2 SQIVND (reference sequence). The V end was cut by 8 bases, the J end by 2 bases, with 15 bases between. CDR3 residues: CASLHGTHNTGELFF. Here the CDR3 DNA reads TGTGCCAGTCTCCACGGGACACATAACACCGGGGAGCTGTTTTTT.

V and J are TRBV9 and TRBJ1-4; TRBD1 matches 8 bases. V lost 4 bases to trimming and J lost 5 bases; unmatched junction nucleotides: 4. This CDR3 region has 14 residues. Per germline, CDR1 SGDLS and CDR2 YYNGEE. CDR3 coding DNA: TGTGCCAGCAGCTCCCGGACAGGGAATGAAAAACTGTTTTTT. This sequence encodes CASSSRTGNEKLFF.

The chain recombines TRBV27 with TRBJ1-5; the D is unclear. This CDR3 region has 13 residues. Germline values: CDR1 MNHEY, CDR2 SMNVEV (reference sequence). The germline V and J ends were trimmed by 0 bases and 4 bases, with 4 bases remaining between them. The CDR3 coding sequence is TGTGCCAGCAGTTTATCCAGGAATCAGCCCCAGCATTTT. Encoded protein: CASSLSRNQPQHF.

The chain couples TRBV27 to TRBJ2-3, with D possibly TRBD1 on 5 matching bases. With 2 bases removed from V and 7 bases from J, the gap between germline ends came to 19 bases. The CDR3 has 16 residues. From germline, CDR1 is MNHEY and CDR2 SMNVEV (reference sequence). The DNA for the CDR3 is TGTGCCAGCAGTTTAGGGGCAACCTCAGTAGGAAATACGCAGTATTTT. It yields the protein CASSLGATSVGNTQYF.

The rearrangement links TRBV11-2 to TRBJ1-1, with D unclear. Germline CDR1 and CDR2: SGHAT and FQNNGV. This CDR3 is 13 amino acids long. Trimming removed 0 bases from V and 5 bases from J, with 7 bases in between. The CDR3 spells CASSLERVTEAFF. The CDR3 region has the DNA TGTGCCAGCAGCTTAGAACGGGTAACTGAAGCTTTCTTT.

This chain links TRBV11-2 with TRBJ2-3; 7 bases are a match to TRBD1. CDR3 size: 19 residues. Trimming took 0 bases from V and 4 from J; bases not matched to a gene: 16. Per the germline V gene, CDR1 is SGHAT and CDR2 is FQNNGV. The CDR3 spells CASSLDRRRGGMGPDTQYF. The CDR3, as DNA: TGTGCCAGCAGCTTAGATAGGAGGAGAGGGGGCATGGGTCCAGATACGCAGTATTTT.

The chain carries TRBV2 and TRBJ2-3, with TRBD2 matching 7 bases. This CDR3 is built from 14 residues. Germline CDR1 reads SNHLY; CDR2 reads FYNNEI. The junction had 7 bases not matched to a gene; V was cut back by 7 bases and J by 3 bases. The CDR3 sequence: CASMGISGTDTQYF. The CDR3 coding sequence is TGTGCCAGCATGGGGATTAGCGGGACAGATACGCAGTATTTT.

The chain uses TRBV11-2 and TRBJ2-2, with D possibly being TRBD2 (6 bases). Per the germline V gene, CDR1 is SGHAT and CDR2 is FQNNGV. The CDR3 is 15 residues long. V was shortened by 2 bases and J by 4 bases, with 11 bases between the two germline ends. The CDR3 sequence: CASSLRSGVTGELFF. CDR3 DNA sequence: TGTGCCAGCAGCTTAAGGTCGGGAGTCACCGGGGAGCTGTTTTTT.

This clone was recorded once. The gene calls are TRBV5-1 and TRBJ2-3; 7 bases match TRBD2. V was clipped by 4 bases and J by 7 bases; unmatched bases: 6. CDR1 SGHRS and CDR2 YFSETQ come from the germline V gene. This CDR3 contains 13 residues. The CDR3 reads CASSTGGYHTQYF. CDR3 coding DNA: TGCGCCAGCAGCACGGGGGGTTACCATACGCAGTATTTT. The full variable domain, in which reference TRBV5-1 and TRBJ2-3 provide the parts outside the CDR3, is KAGVTQTPRYLIKTRGQQVTLSCSPISGHRSVSWYQQTPGQGLQFLFEYFSETQRNKGNFPGRFSGRQFSNSRSEMNVSTLELGDSALYLCASSTGGYHTQYFGPGTRLTVL.